This is a list of T cell receptor beta chains from one sample in a study of long-term antiretroviral therapy in people with HIV. TCRdb's table, derived via immunoSEQ multiplex PCR, lists solely in-frame clones and lacks some. The data contain approximately 24,000 clones, approximately 77% of them singletons. This specimen was unsorted PBMCs, taken 4.4 years after starting antiretroviral therapy. The receptors were gathered from a man aged 25 to 40 with HIV. The CDR3 runs from the conserved cysteine through the conserved F or W. D genes are given only for firm matches. Rows give clone size only sometimes, using once, few, many, or a class for an expanded clone.

TRBJ1-2	.	TRBV7-9	.	CASSFSGGLDYGYTF	TGTGCCAGCAGCTTTTCCGGGGGCTTGGACTATGGCTACACCTTC
TRBJ1-5	.	TRBV4-1	few	CASSQEGGSANYQPQHF	TGCGCCAGCAGCCAAGAGGGGGGGTCGGCTAACTATCAGCCCCAGCATTTT
TRBJ2-7	TRBD1	TRBV12-5	.	CASGLVPGGRYEQYF	TGTGCTAGTGGTTTGGTACCAGGGGGCAGGTACGAGCAGTACTTC
TRBJ2-7	TRBD1	TRBV6-5	few	CASSYRQGYEQYF	TGTGCCAGCAGTTACAGACAGGGCTACGAGCAGTACTTC
TRBJ2-2	TRBD1	TRBV28	.	CASSAGPRQGDTGELFF	TGTGCCAGCAGCGCAGGGCCCCGACAGGGGGACACCGGGGAGCTGTTTTTT
TRBJ2-7	TRBD1	TRBV13	.	CASSAGQGPYEQYF	TGTGCCAGCAGCGCGGGACAGGGGCCCTACGAGCAGTACTTC
TRBJ2-7	.	TRBV27	.	CASRLNYEQYF	TGTGCCAGCAGATTAAACTACGAGCAGTACTTC
TRBJ1-4	.	TRBV5-1	.	CASSLATNEKLFF	TGCGCCAGCAGCTTGGCCACTAATGAAAAACTGTTTTTT
TRBJ2-1	TRBD2	TRBV6-1	.	CASSEAGSGRGANEQFF	TGTGCCAGCAGTGAAGCAGGAAGCGGGAGGGGGGCCAATGAGCAGTTCTTC
TRBJ2-7	.	TRBV7-6	.	CASGPGQGPYEQYF	TGTGCCAGCGGCCCGGGGCAGGGACCCTACGAGCAGTACTTC
TRBJ1-5	TRBD1	TRBV28	.	CASSLYDRENQPQHF	TGTGCCAGCAGTTTATATGACAGGGAGAATCAGCCCCAGCATTTT
TRBJ1-2	.	TRBV18	.	CASSPLPDNYGYTF	TGTGCCAGCTCACCTCTGCCTGACAACTATGGCTACACCTTC
TRBJ2-7	TRBD2	TRBV29-1	once	CSVSSGGFYEQYF	TGCAGCGTTAGTAGCGGGGGGTTCTACGAGCAGTACTTC
TRBJ2-7	TRBD2	TRBV13	.	CASSLKRDSAYEQYF	TGTGCCAGCAGCTTAAAGCGGGACTCCGCCTACGAGCAGTACTTC
TRBJ2-1	.	TRBV6-1	.	CASGGRGEVYNEQFF	TGTGCCAGCGGGGGTCGGGGTGAGGTCTACAATGAGCAGTTCTTC
TRBJ1-5	.	TRBV11-2	.	CASSLGLDNQPQHF	TGTGCCAGCAGCTTAGGCCTGGACAATCAGCCCCAGCATTTT
TRBJ1-1	.	TRBV25-1	.	CASSVLPNTEAFF	TGTGCCAGCAGTGTCCTGCCGAACACTGAAGCTTTCTTT
TRBJ1-4	TRBD1	TRBV30	.	CAWKGGGGAAEKLFF	TGTGCCTGGAAAGGGGGCGGTGGCGCGGCTGAAAAACTGTTTTTT
TRBJ1-1	.	TRBV11-2	once	CASSLGARRTEAFF	TGTGCCAGCAGCTTAGGGGCCAGGCGCACTGAAGCTTTCTTT
TRBJ1-3	TRBD1	TRBV28	.	CASSPPGHRGRLPGNTIYF	TGTGCCAGCAGTCCCCCCGGGCACAGGGGCCGGCTCCCTGGAAACACCATATATTTT
TRBJ2-7	.	TRBV7-9	few	CASSLGVEEQYF	TGTGCCAGCAGCTTAGGTGTGGAGGAGCAGTACTTC
TRBJ2-7	.	TRBV7-2	.	CASSPRTGYEQYF	TGTGCCAGCAGCCCGCGGACTGGCTACGAGCAGTACTTC
TRBJ1-1	.	TRBV19	.	CASSISDRPLNTEAFF	TGTGCCAGTAGTATATCCGACAGGCCTCTAAACACTGAAGCTTTCTTT
TRBJ1-5	.	TRBV5-1	.	CASRPDSNQPQHF	TGCGCCAGCAGGCCCGATAGCAATCAGCCCCAGCATTTT